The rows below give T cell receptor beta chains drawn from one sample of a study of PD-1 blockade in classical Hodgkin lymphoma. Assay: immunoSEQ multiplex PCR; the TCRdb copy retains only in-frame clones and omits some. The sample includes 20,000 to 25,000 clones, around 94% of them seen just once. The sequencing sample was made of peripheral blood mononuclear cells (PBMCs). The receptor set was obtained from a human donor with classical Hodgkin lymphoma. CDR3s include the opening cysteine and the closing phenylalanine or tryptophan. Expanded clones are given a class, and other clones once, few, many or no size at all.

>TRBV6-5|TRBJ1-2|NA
CASNHRGGKPGGYTF
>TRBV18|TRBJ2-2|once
CASSPQREAGELFF
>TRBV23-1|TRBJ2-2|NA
CASSHSTSGNTGELFF
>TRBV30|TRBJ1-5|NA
CAWSVHRDQPQHF
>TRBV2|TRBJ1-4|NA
CASGATENGEKLFF
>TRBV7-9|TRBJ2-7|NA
CASSSTGRGSYEQYF
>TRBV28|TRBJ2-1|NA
CASSPGGRGNEQFF
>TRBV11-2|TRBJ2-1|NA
CASSLYRGRYNEQFF
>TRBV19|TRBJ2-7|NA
CASSTSFRRGVSYEQYF
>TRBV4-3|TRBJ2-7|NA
CASSQVGDTSGEQYF
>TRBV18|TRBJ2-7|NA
CASSPTATYEQYF
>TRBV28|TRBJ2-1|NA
CASTTGLAGSSSYNEQFF
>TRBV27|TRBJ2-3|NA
CASSPLVRGDSDTQYF
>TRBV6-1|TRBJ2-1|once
CASSVVRVSYNEQFF
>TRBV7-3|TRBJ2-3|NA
CASSRGVTDTQYF
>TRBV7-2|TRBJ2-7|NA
CASSPRTAYEQYF
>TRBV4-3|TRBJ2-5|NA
CASSQDLGLQETQYF
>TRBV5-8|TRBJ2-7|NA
CASSLVLGGRYEQYF
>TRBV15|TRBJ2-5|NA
CATSDAFRRPRAQYF
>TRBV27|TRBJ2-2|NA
CASSRRRGRSPELFF
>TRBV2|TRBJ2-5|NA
CASSRGDGETQYF
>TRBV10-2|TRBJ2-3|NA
CASSESAVAGGPDTQYF
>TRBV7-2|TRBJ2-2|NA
CASIWRINTGELFF
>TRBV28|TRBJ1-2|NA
CASSSTGGNYGYTF
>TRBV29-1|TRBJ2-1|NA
CSVARGGVNEQFF
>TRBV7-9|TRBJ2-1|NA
CASSFLSLSYNEQFF
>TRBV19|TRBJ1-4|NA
CASSIFRDRGRLHEKLFF
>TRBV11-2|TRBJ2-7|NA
CASSSHRGKAYEQYF
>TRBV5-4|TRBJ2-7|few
CASSRGTGSYEQYF
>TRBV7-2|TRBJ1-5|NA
CASSSGQGSQPQHF
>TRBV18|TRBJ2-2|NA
CASSQQPRGTGGNTGELFF
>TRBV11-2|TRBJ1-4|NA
CASSLSSVGEKLFF
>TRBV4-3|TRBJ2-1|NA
CASSQRWTGGGEQFF
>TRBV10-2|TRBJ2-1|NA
CASSDSGDSYNEQFF
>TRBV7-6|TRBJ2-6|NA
CATPGTGSIISGANVLTF
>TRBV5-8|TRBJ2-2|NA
CASSLGIWGGLGELFF
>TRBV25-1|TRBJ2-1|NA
CASSGGQAPYNEQFF
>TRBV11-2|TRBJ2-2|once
CASSYSGVDTGELFF
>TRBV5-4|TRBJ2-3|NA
CASSLVPRRGGTDTQYF
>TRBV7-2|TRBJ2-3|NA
CASSLNMDTQYF
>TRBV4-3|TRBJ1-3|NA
CASSQDWETSRSGNTIYF
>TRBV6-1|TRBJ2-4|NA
CASSEFEGGENIQYF
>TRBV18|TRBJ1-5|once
CASSPLPDRYQPQHF
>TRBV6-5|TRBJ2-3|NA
CASSYSGITDTQYF
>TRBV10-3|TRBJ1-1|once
CAISESAYTEAFF
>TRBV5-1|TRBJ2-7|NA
CASSFGGKGNYEQYF
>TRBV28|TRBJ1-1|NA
CASSSGPPPEAFF
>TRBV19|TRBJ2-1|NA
CASSIRAYNEQFF
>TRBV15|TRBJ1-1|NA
CATSREEEDRGEAFF
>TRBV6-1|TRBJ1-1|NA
CASSPTLTANTEAFF